One and the same sample provided the 30 T cell receptor beta chains below, sequenced in a study of T cell repertoires in aging, cancer and after chemotherapy. TCR beta rearrangements were amplified from peripheral blood genomic DNA. Rearranged V-D-J TRB sequences were amplified with a mixed TRB-A/B primer pool. Via MiXCR, TCRdb re-called the multiplex PCR reads, giving one row per CDR3 protein. In the table there are thousands of distinct CDR3 sequences, 50% to 55% of which are singletons. The specimen was blood. Receptor source: a human donor with a solid tumor.

In DNA, the CDR3 is TGTGCCAGCAGCCCCCAGGGGGGCGATGAGCAGTTCTTC. Protein sequence: CASSPQGGDEQFF. The rearrangement uses TRBV7-9 and TRBJ2-1, with a weak D call TRBD1 (7 bases). The CDR3 extends over 13 amino acids. Looked up from germline, CDR1 is SEHNR and CDR2 is FQNEAQ (reference sequence). Trimming took 5 bases from V and 8 from J, leaving 13 bases between them.

This clonotype was seen a handful of times. This chain connects TRBV6-5 to TRBJ2-3, with TRBD1 matching 9 bases. The V and J ends lost 5 bases and 6 bases, in that order; junction bases with no gene match: 6. The CDR3 sequence is 14 residues long. The V gene's germline CDR1 is MNHEY and CDR2 SVGAGI. CDR3 DNA sequence: TGTGCCAGCAGTATGGGACAGGGTTTGGATACGCAGTATTTT. This encodes CASSMGQGLDTQYF.

The CDR3 DNA reads as TGTGCCAGCAGTTCCGGGACAGGGTATAGCAATCAGCCCCAGCATTTT. This translates into CASSSGTGYSNQPQHF. The chain carries TRBV6-5 and TRBJ1-5; 9 bases match TRBD1. Germline V gives CDR1 MNHEY, CDR2 SVGAGI. V gave up 4 bases and J gave up 0 bases; unmatched junction bases: 4. There are 16 residues in the CDR3.

The CDR3 sequence: CASSPGVLSYEQYF. CDR3 DNA: TGTGCCAGCAGCCCAGGGGTTCTCTCCTACGAGCAGTACTTC. The chain recombines TRBV5-6 with TRBJ2-7, with D tentatively TRBD1 (6 bases). The CDR3 covers 14 residues. Trimming left V 4 bases short and J 0 bases short, with 11 bases between. Germline CDR1 is SGHDT and CDR2 is YYEEEE. The whole variable domain, filled in from reference TRBV5-6 and TRBJ2-7, reads DAGVTQSPTHLIKTRGQQVTLRCSPKSGHDTVSWYQQALGQGPQFIFQYYEEEERQRGNFPDRFSGHQFPNYSSELNVNALLLGDSALYLCASSPGVLSYEQYFGPGTRLTVT.

The sample holds one count of this clonotype. The V gene is TRBV18, the J gene TRBJ1-1; D ambiguous. In germline, CDR1 is KGHSH, CDR2 LQKENI. With 3 bases removed from V and 1 base from J, the gap between germline ends came to 15 bases. The CDR3 sequence is 16 residues long. The CDR3 reads CASSPLPGRRNTEAFF. The CDR3 DNA is TGTGCCAGCTCACCCCTCCCCGGACGGAGGAACACTGAAGCTTTCTTT.

A few counts support this clonotype. V gene TRBV7-3 combines with J gene TRBJ1-2; perhaps TRBD1 as D (5 bases). Germline assignment: CDR1 SGHTA and CDR2 FQGTGA. V lost 4 bases, J lost 1 base, and 10 bases lay in between. This CDR3 has 14 amino acids. The CDR3 DNA follows: TGTGCCAGCAGCTCAGGGACTAGTAACTATGGCTACACCTTC. Protein: CASSSGTSNYGYTF.

This clonotype has a handful of counts. The chain is built from TRBV6-5 and TRBJ2-3; tentatively, D is TRBD1 (7 bases). Trimming shortened V by 7 bases and J by 6 bases, and 14 bases separated the two germline ends. The V gene's germline CDR1 is MNHEY and CDR2 SVGAGI. The CDR3 runs to 13 residues. The CDR3: CASMEQGRDTQYF. The CDR3 DNA is TGTGCCAGCATGGAACAGGGGAGGGATACGCAGTATTTT.

This sequence joins TRBV19 and TRBJ2-3; 7 nucleotides agree with TRBD2. The CDR3 is 16 residues long. The ends lost 7 bases at V and 2 bases at J; junction bases unmatched: 12. Germline CDR1 and CDR2: LNHDA and SQIVND (reference sequence). CDR3 amino acids: CASTRGGEGYTDTQYF. CDR3 nucleotide sequence: TGTGCCAGTACCCGTGGGGGGGAGGGATACACAGATACGCAGTATTTT. Supplemented by reference TRBV19 and TRBJ2-3, the full variable domain reads DGGITQSPKYLFRKEGQNVTLSCEQNLNHDAMYWYRQDPGQGLRLIYYSQIVNDFQKGDIAEGYSVSREKKESFPLTVTSAQKNPTAFYLCASTRGGEGYTDTQYFGPGTRLTVL.

This clonotype was seen only a few times. V is TRBV7-9 and J is TRBJ2-7, with D tentatively TRBD2 (6 bases). The CDR3 is 16 amino acids. V dropped 4 bases and J dropped 6 bases, with 22 bases sitting between them. Germline V gives CDR1 SEHNR, CDR2 FQNEAQ (reference sequence). In DNA form, the CDR3 reads TGTGCCAGCAGCTCCCTCTACGTCGCTAGCGTCCCCGAGCAGTACTTC. Encoded protein: CASSSLYVASVPEQYF.

This chain uses TRBV29-1 with TRBJ1-4; the match to TRBD1 covers 8 bases. The V and J ends lost 4 bases and 5 bases, in that order; junction bases with no gene match: 3. CDR1 and CDR2 (germline): SQVTM, ANQGSEA. The CDR3 extends over 13 amino acids. The CDR3 is CSVGTGGNEKLFF. In DNA, the CDR3 is TGCAGCGTTGGTACAGGGGGGAATGAAAAACTGTTTTTT.

This sequence joins TRBV30 and TRBJ1-5; no definite D call. The CDR3 extends over 14 amino acids. Germline lookup yields CDR1 GTSNPN and CDR2 SVGIG (reference sequence). V gave up 1 base and J gave up 2 bases, with 9 bases separating them. CDR3: CAWSAGLGNQPQHF. DNA for the CDR3: TGTGCCTGGAGTGCGGGGTTGGGCAATCAGCCCCAGCATTTT.

The chain couples TRBV10-3 to TRBJ2-2, with D possibly TRBD2 on 6 matching bases. This CDR3 region has 13 residues. Germline V gene lookup returns CDR1 ENHRY and CDR2 SYGVKD. V was cut by 7 bases and J by 3 bases, with 9 bases left in between. The CDR3 nucleotides read TGTGCCATCACCGGGGGTGACACCGGGGAGCTGTTTTTT. As protein: CAITGGDTGELFF.

V gene TRBV7-2 combines with J gene TRBJ2-6, with 8 nucleotides matching TRBD1. The CDR3 has 18 residues. V lost 1 base, J lost 2 bases, and 7 bases stayed unmatched. The germline V gene has CDR1 SGHTA and CDR2 FQGNSA. This CDR3 reads CASSLGAGGLTGANVLTF. As DNA, the CDR3 is TGTGCCAGCAGCTTAGGGGCAGGGGGCTTGACTGGGGCCAACGTCCTGACTTTC.

A few counts support this clonotype. The chain links TRBV28 to TRBJ2-7, with 7 bases aligning to TRBD2. J gave up 4 bases and V 6 bases, and 6 bases lay outside the gene matches. Germline CDR1 is MDHEN and CDR2 is SYDVKM. This CDR3 spans 13 amino acids. This CDR3 is CASRGGSSYEQYF. The CDR3 DNA sequence: TGTGCCAGCAGAGGCGGGAGCTCTTACGAGCAGTACTTC.

The J gene is TRBJ2-2, the V gene TRBV11-2; tentative D call: TRBD1 (6 bases). V was cut by 5 bases and J by 2 bases, with 12 bases left in between. Germline values: CDR1 SGHAT, CDR2 FQNNGV. The CDR3 sequence is 15 residues long. The CDR3 nucleotides are TGTGCCAGCAGCCCTTACAGGGCTAACACCGGGGAGCTGTTTTTT. Amino acid sequence: CASSPYRANTGELFF.

The rearrangement joins TRBV6-2 or TRBV6-3 to TRBJ2-5; TRBD2 aligns across 7 bases. Trimming removed 4 bases from V and 4 bases from J; junction bases left unmatched: 3. CDR3 length: 13 amino acids. Germline-derived CDR1 and CDR2 are MNHEY and SVGEGT. Written as DNA, the CDR3 is TGTGCCAGCAGTTTTTTAGCGGGAGAGACCCAGTACTTC. Translation: CASSFLAGETQYF.

The chain combines TRBV29-1 with TRBJ2-1; TRBD2 matches 9 bases. Judging by the DNA end, TRBJ2-7 fits better; the J call may be wrong. Germline CDR1 and CDR2: SQVTM and ANQGSEA. The CDR3 loop spans 13 amino acids. CDR3 sequence (DNA): TGCAGCGTTCTTAGCGGGAGTTCCTACGAGCAGTACTTC. It encodes CSVLSGSSYEQYF.

The V gene is TRBV5-1, the J gene TRBJ2-2, with TRBD2 matching 12 bases. CDR3 length equals 19 residues. The ends lost 4 bases at V and 4 bases at J; junction bases unmatched: 14. Germline lookup yields CDR1 SGHRS and CDR2 YFSETQ. This CDR3 is CASSPWVPSTSGSTGELFF. DNA for the CDR3: TGCGCCAGCAGCCCATGGGTCCCCTCGACTAGCGGGAGCACCGGGGAGCTGTTTTTT.

The chain carries TRBV19 and TRBJ2-3, with D possibly matching TRBD1 (5 bases). CDR1 LNHDA and CDR2 SQIVND come from the germline V gene (reference sequence). Between the trimmed V and J ends, which lost 3 bases and 2 bases, there was a span of 9 bases. The CDR3 length is 14 residues. CDR3 coding DNA: TGTGCCAGTAGTATGGGGCGCGACACAGATACGCAGTATTTT. Its translation is CASSMGRDTDTQYF.

The sample holds a few counts of this clonotype. The chain uses TRBV7-2 and TRBJ2-7, with D tentatively TRBD1 (5 bases). The CDR3 is 13 amino acids. Trimming took off 5 bases at V and 7 bases at J, with 15 bases between the two ends. Germline values: CDR1 SGHTA, CDR2 FQGNSA. CDR3 residues: CASSQGADREQYF. CDR3 in DNA: TGTGCCAGCAGCCAAGGGGCTGACAGAGAGCAGTACTTC. Filled out from reference TRBV7-2 and TRBJ2-7, the complete variable domain reads GAGVSQSPSNKVTEKGKDVELRCDPISGHTALYWYRQSLGQGLEFLIYFQGNSAPDKSGLPSDRFSAERTGGSVSTLTIQRTQQEDSAVYLCASSQGADREQYFGPGTRLTVT.

V is TRBV19 and J is TRBJ2-5; TRBD1 or TRBD2 may be the D gene (5 bases each). This CDR3 is 15 amino acids long. V gave up 5 bases and J gave up 3 bases, with 16 bases separating them. Per germline, CDR1 LNHDA and CDR2 SQIVND (reference sequence). In DNA form, the CDR3 reads TGTGCCAGTAGTCCCCGGGACGGAAGGGAAGAGACCCAGTACTTC. It translates to CASSPRDGREETQYF.

The rearrangement links TRBV30 to TRBJ1-2, with 8 bases identical to TRBD1. V dropped 5 bases and J dropped 8; count of bases not matched to a gene: 7. Germline-derived CDR1 and CDR2 are GTSNPN and SVGIG (reference sequence). The CDR3 extends over 12 amino acids. The CDR3 bases are TGTGCCTGGGGGCAGGGGGCGGGCGGCTACACCTTC. This gives the protein CAWGQGAGGYTF.

The chain is built from TRBV10-3 and TRBJ1-2; 8 bases match TRBD1. V shed 8 bases, J shed 3 bases, and the junction held 5 bases outside the gene matches. Germline loops: CDR1 ENHRY, CDR2 SYGVKD. The CDR3 spans 13 residues. CDR3: CAISDRADYGYTF. CDR3 nucleotide sequence: TGTGCCATCTCGGACAGGGCAGACTATGGCTACACCTTC.

This clonotype was detected only a few times. The genes are TRBV19 and TRBJ2-7, with D unresolved. In germline, CDR1 is LNHDA, CDR2 SQIVND (reference sequence). This CDR3 has 15 residues. The germline V and J ends were trimmed by 3 bases and 1 base, with 13 bases remaining between them. This chain's CDR3 is CASSIAGRTSYEQYF. CDR3 sequence (DNA): TGTGCCAGTAGTATTGCTGGTAGAACGTCCTACGAGCAGTACTTC.

The V and J genes are TRBV29-1 and TRBJ1-1; no clear D gene. The V gene's germline CDR1 is SQVTM and CDR2 ANQGSEA. V was cut by 6 bases and J by 4 bases, with 24 bases left in between. The CDR3 has 16 residues. CDR3 region: CSVHSRDHLPSTEAFF. The CDR3 DNA is TGCAGCGTCCACTCAAGAGATCACCTACCGAGCACTGAAGCTTTCTTT.

This clonotype was picked up a small number of times. J is TRBJ2-7 and V is TRBV30; 9 bases are shared with TRBD2. With 4 bases clipped from V and 2 bases from J, the junction kept 9 bases outside the gene matches. Germline lookup yields CDR1 GTSNPN and CDR2 SVGIG (reference sequence). The CDR3 loop spans 15 amino acids. The CDR3 region is CAWTTPAGGTYEQYF. CDR3 nucleotide sequence: TGTGCCTGGACTACCCCAGCGGGAGGAACCTACGAGCAGTACTTC. The whole variable domain, remainder taken from reference TRBV30 and TRBJ2-7, is SQTIHQWPATLVQPVGSPLSLECTVEGTSNPNLYWYRQAAGRGLQLLFYSVGIGQISSEVPQNLSASRPQDRQFILSSKKLLLSDSGFYLCAWTTPAGGTYEQYFGPGTRLTVT.

This clonotype showed up just a few times. The chain joins TRBV18 to TRBJ2-7; weak D call: TRBD2 (5 bases). The germline V gene has CDR1 KGHSH and CDR2 LQKENI. The V and J ends lost 4 bases and 6 bases respectively, with 25 bases between them. This CDR3 contains 17 residues. CDR3 amino acids: CASSRTPASGRGSEQYF. The DNA for the CDR3 is TGTGCCAGCTCACGCACCCCCGCGAGCGGAAGAGGGAGCGAGCAGTACTTC.

This rearrangement joins TRBV7-2 to TRBJ1-5; 7 bases map to TRBD1. Germline trimming cut 5 bases from V and 1 base from J; bases unmatched to any gene: 2. The V gene's germline CDR1 is SGHTA and CDR2 FQGNSA. The CDR3 extends over 14 amino acids. The CDR3 here is CASSPQGSNQPQHF. The CDR3 coding sequence is TGTGCCAGCAGCCCACAGGGGAGCAATCAGCCCCAGCATTTT.

This chain uses TRBV5-6 with TRBJ2-7; no clear D gene. Trimming removed 3 bases at V and 1 base at J, with 11 bases between. This CDR3 has 14 amino acids. Per germline, CDR1 SGHDT and CDR2 YYEEEE. CDR3 region: CASSSGLDSYEQYF. CDR3 nucleotide sequence: TGTGCCAGCAGCTCGGGCCTTGATTCCTACGAGCAGTACTTC.

The CDR3 is CSARVVGGPEAFF. CDR3 DNA: TGCAGTGCTAGAGTGGTAGGGGGGCCTGAAGCTTTCTTT. The chain joins TRBV20-1 to TRBJ1-1; perhaps TRBD1 as D (6 bases). The CDR3 is made up of 13 amino acids. Germline V gene data show CDR1 as DFQATT and CDR2 as SNEGSKA (reference sequence). The V end lost 1 base, the J end lost 6 bases, and 12 bases lay between the germline ends.